The 23 T cell receptor beta chains below all came from one sample that was sequenced in a study of cytomegalovirus exposure and HLA in healthy donors. 13 Jbeta primers and 60 Vbeta primers were used for the PCR. Method: immunoSEQ multiplex PCR; TCRdb's copy keeps in-frame clones and lacks some. The sample comprises roughly 70,000 clones, over 75% of which are singletons, and around 10% rests with the top ten. Sequenced: PBMCs. Receptors were obtained from a woman in her twenties or thirties in good health and CMV-seropositive.

This sequence joins TRBV4-1 and TRBJ1-1; the match to TRBD1 covers 7 bases. Unmatched junction bases numbered 5, after V lost 3 bases and J lost 1 base. CDR1 and CDR2 (germline): MGHRA, YSYEKL. The CDR3 is 15 residues long. The chain's CDR3 is CASSQTGLTNTEAFF. The DNA of the CDR3 is TGCGCCAGCAGCCAGACAGGGCTCACGAACACTGAAGCTTTCTTT.

The chain combines TRBV28 with TRBJ1-5; 8 bases align to TRBD1. The CDR3 extends over 16 amino acids. Trimming removed 4 bases from V and 6 bases from J; junction bases left unmatched: 11. Germline-derived CDR1 and CDR2 are MDHEN and SYDVKM. The CDR3 region is CASSSLPTGDGQPQHF. The CDR3 DNA is TGTGCCAGCAGTTCCCTGCCGACAGGGGACGGTCAGCCCCAGCATTTT.

The chain has TRBV2 and TRBJ1-4; D may be TRBD1 (6 bases). CDR1 is SNHLY and CDR2 is FYNNEI in the germline V gene. V lost 3 bases and J lost 10, with 12 bases in between. The CDR3 loop spans 13 amino acids. The CDR3 sequence: CASSDEGEGKLFF. The CDR3 bases are TGTGCCAGCAGTGATGAGGGGGAGGGAAAACTGTTTTTT.

The J gene is TRBJ2-1, the V gene TRBV5-1, with a tentative D call TRBD2 (6 bases). The germline V and J ends were trimmed by 1 base and 5 bases, with 13 bases remaining between them. Germline V gives CDR1 SGHRS, CDR2 YFSETQ. This CDR3 spans 15 amino acids. This CDR3 reads CASSLTGVLDNEQFF. The CDR3 nucleotides read TGCGCCAGCAGCTTGACGGGAGTATTAGACAATGAGCAGTTCTTC.

V gene TRBV19 combines with J gene TRBJ1-2, with 10 bases identical to TRBD1. The CDR3 is 14 residues long. Germline V gene lookup returns CDR1 LNHDA and CDR2 SQIVND (reference sequence). The trim removed 6 bases at V and 5 bases at J, leaving 6 bases unmatched. CDR3 protein: CASRKTGGLYGYTF. The CDR3 nucleotides read TGTGCCAGTAGGAAGACAGGGGGCCTTTATGGCTACACCTTC. Full variable domain (remainder filled in from reference TRBV19 and TRBJ1-2): DGGITQSPKYLFRKEGQNVTLSCEQNLNHDAMYWYRQDPGQGLRLIYYSQIVNDFQKGDIAEGYSVSREKKESFPLTVTSAQKNPTAFYLCASRKTGGLYGYTFGSGTRLTVV.

The chain is built from TRBV30 and TRBJ2-5; 12 bases line up with TRBD2. The CDR3 has 16 amino acids. Germline V gives CDR1 GTSNPN, CDR2 SVGIG (reference sequence). V gave up 4 bases and J gave up 1 base; unmatched junction bases: 7. The CDR3 DNA follows: TGTGCCTGGACCACAGGACTAGCGGGGCTCCAAGAGACCCAGTACTTC. It encodes CAWTTGLAGLQETQYF.

The chain recombines TRBV5-4 with TRBJ2-5, with TRBD1 matching 9 bases. CDR1 is SGHNT and CDR2 is YYREEE in the germline V gene (reference sequence). This CDR3 region has 16 residues. J lost 5 bases, V lost 4 bases, and 12 bases had no gene match. As DNA, the CDR3 is TGTGCCAGCAGCACCGGGGACAGGGCGGGGAGGGAGACCCAGTACTTC. Protein sequence: CASSTGDRAGRETQYF.

The chain is built from TRBV9 and TRBJ2-3, with 10 bases aligning to TRBD2. The CDR3 spans 15 residues. V shed 2 bases and J 6 bases; nucleotides not matched to a gene: 6. The germline V gene encodes CDR1 SGDLS and CDR2 YYNGEE. CDR3 coding DNA: TGTGCCAGCAGCGTTTCTAGCGGGAGTGTGGATACGCAGTATTTT. This gives the protein CASSVSSGSVDTQYF.

This clone was counted once. V and J are TRBV2 and TRBJ2-1; 8 positions agree with TRBD2. Germline V gene data show CDR1 as SNHLY and CDR2 as FYNNEI. This CDR3 has 15 amino acids. Unmatched junction bases numbered 7, after V lost 6 bases and J lost 3 bases. The CDR3 protein is CASSVTGTSYNEQFF. CDR3 sequence (DNA): TGTGCCAGCAGCGTTACCGGGACTAGCTACAATGAGCAGTTCTTC.

The chain joins TRBV6-5 to TRBJ2-3; the match to TRBD2 covers 12 bases. V was pared by 6 bases and J by 3 bases, with 4 bases of the junction left unmatched. CDR1 is MNHEY, CDR2 SVGAGI, per germline. The CDR3 runs 15 residues. The chain's CDR3 is CASSLAGGKTDTQYF. The DNA for the CDR3 is TGTGCCAGCAGCCTAGCGGGAGGGAAGACAGATACGCAGTATTTT.

The chain uses TRBV5-1 and TRBJ2-7, with D unclear. Trimming removed 2 bases at V and 1 base at J, with 10 bases between. Germline loops: CDR1 SGHRS, CDR2 YFSETQ. CDR3 length: 14 residues. The CDR3 protein is CASSLWAPSYEQYF. The DNA for the CDR3 is TGCGCCAGCAGCTTATGGGCTCCATCCTACGAGCAGTACTTC.

The V call is TRBV30, the J call TRBJ2-3, with TRBD2 as a possible D gene (6 bases). The V and J ends lost 2 bases and 4 bases respectively, with 16 bases between them. Per germline, CDR1 GTSNPN and CDR2 SVGIG (reference sequence). This CDR3 spans 15 amino acids. CDR3 loop: CAWSYTGREPDTQYF. The CDR3 DNA reads as TGTGCCTGGAGTTATACGGGGCGGGAACCAGATACGCAGTATTTT. The full variable domain, its missing parts supplied by reference TRBV30 and TRBJ2-3, is SQTIHQWPATLVQPVGSPLSLECTVEGTSNPNLYWYRQAAGRGLQLLFYSVGIGQISSEVPQNLSASRPQDRQFILSSKKLLLSDSGFYLCAWSYTGREPDTQYFGPGTRLTVL.

The chain employs TRBV6-5 and TRBJ1-5, with D perhaps TRBD1 (5 bases). CDR3 length: 11 residues. Deletions cut 5 bases from V and 12 bases from J, with 11 bases between. The germline gives CDR1 MNHEY, CDR2 SVGAGI. Here the CDR3 DNA reads TGTGCCAGCAGTCGCGCGGGGGTCCAGCATTTT. Translated: CASSRAGVQHF.

The chain combines TRBV6-1 with TRBJ2-7; 9 positions agree with TRBD2. CDR1 MNHNS and CDR2 SASEGT come from the germline V gene. V was clipped by 4 bases and J by 3 bases; unmatched bases: 4. The CDR3 length is 14 residues. The CDR3 reads CASSAIAGVYEQYF. Written as DNA, the CDR3 is TGTGCCAGCAGTGCTATAGCGGGGGTCTACGAGCAGTACTTC.

The genes are TRBV18 and TRBJ2-1; the match to TRBD2 covers 7 bases. This CDR3 contains 15 residues. From germline, CDR1 is KGHSH and CDR2 LQKENI. J was trimmed by 5 bases and V by 4 bases; bases with no gene match: 8. Written as DNA, the CDR3 is TGTGCCAGCTCACATACTAGCGTGAGTGACAATGAGCAGTTCTTC. It codes for CASSHTSVSDNEQFF.

The V call is TRBV19, the J call TRBJ2-1, with 9 bases lining up with TRBD1. This CDR3 spans 12 amino acids. CDR1 is LNHDA, CDR2 SQIVND, per germline (reference sequence). Unmatched junction bases numbered 2, after V lost 9 bases and J lost 5 bases. The CDR3: CARRTGDNEQFF. For the CDR3, the DNA is TGTGCCAGGAGGACAGGGGACAATGAGCAGTTCTTC.

The gene calls are TRBV9 and TRBJ2-1, with 8 bases identical to TRBD2. With 0 bases clipped from V and 4 bases from J, the junction kept 9 bases outside the gene matches. This CDR3 comprises 17 residues. Germline V gene data show CDR1 as SGDLS and CDR2 as YYNGEE. In DNA form, the CDR3 reads TGTGCCAGCAGCGTAGCCGGAACTAGCGGAGCTTACAATGAGCAGTTCTTC. This gives the protein CASSVAGTSGAYNEQFF.

Only one count was recorded for this clone. The gene calls are TRBV2 and TRBJ2-1; 12 positions match TRBD2. V lost 7 bases, J lost 4 bases, and 5 bases stayed unmatched. This CDR3 has 15 residues. Germline CDR1 SNHLY, CDR2 FYNNEI. As DNA, the CDR3 is TGTGCCAGCATCGTAGGACTAGCGGGGTACAATGAGCAGTTCTTC. Protein sequence: CASIVGLAGYNEQFF.

The chain uses TRBV5-1 and TRBJ1-4; TRBD1 agrees at 7 bases. V lost 7 bases, J lost 4 bases, and 10 bases stayed unmatched. CDR1 is SGHRS and CDR2 is YFSETQ in the germline V gene. The CDR3 contains 15 residues. As DNA, the CDR3 is TGCGCCAGCGGAAGATCACAGGGGAGTAATGAAAAACTGTTTTTT. This translates into CASGRSQGSNEKLFF.

The chain uses TRBV7-6 and TRBJ1-1; D possibly corresponds to TRBD1 (6 bases). This CDR3 is 14 amino acids long. Between the trimmed V and J ends, which lost 4 bases and 0 bases, there was a span of 9 bases. Germline CDR1 and CDR2: SGHVS and FNYEAQ. CDR3 protein: CASSSTGLNTEAFF. The CDR3 region has the DNA TGTGCCAGCAGCTCGACAGGTCTGAACACTGAAGCTTTCTTT.

This chain connects TRBV2 to TRBJ2-2, with TRBD2 as a possible D gene (6 bases). Trimming left V 6 bases short and J 0 bases short, with 14 bases between. Germline CDR1 SNHLY, CDR2 FYNNEI. This CDR3 has 16 amino acids. This chain's CDR3 is CASSRVGGANTGELFF. The CDR3 region has the DNA TGTGCCAGCAGCAGAGTGGGGGGTGCGAACACCGGGGAGCTGTTTTTT.

The rearrangement uses TRBV6-1 and TRBJ1-6, with 8 bases lining up with TRBD1. Looked up from germline, CDR1 is MNHNS and CDR2 is SASEGT. The length of the CDR3 is 15 residues. V was pared by 6 bases and J by 9 bases, with 10 bases of the junction left unmatched. The CDR3 nucleotides are TGTGCCAGCAGAAGCTACGGGACAGGATCTTCACCCCTCCACTTT. This gives the protein CASRSYGTGSSPLHF.

The rearrangement links TRBV7-6 to TRBJ2-3; 10 positions agree with TRBD2. V gave up 7 bases and J gave up 3 bases; unmatched junction bases: 13. CDR3 length equals 17 residues. The germline gives CDR1 SGHVS, CDR2 FNYEAQ. CDR3 DNA: TGTGCCAGCACTGGAGCGGGAGGGCCCTCGAGGACAGATACGCAGTATTTT. It translates to CASTGAGGPSRTDTQYF.